This T cell receptor beta chain was captured by sequencing in a study of blood T cell repertoires in COVID-19. Overall study context: PBMCs, B-cell-depleted T cells, or T cells provided the cDNA or gDNA that made up the material.

Libraries were prepared by immunoSEQ multiplex PCR; TCRdb keeps only in-frame clonotypes and omits some of them. This table has 110,000 to 150,000 clones, 65% to 85% appearing once. Only a few counts were recorded for this clone. Germline V CDR1 and CDR2: SGHTA, FQGNSA. This CDR3 has 15 amino acids. The V end was cut by 0 bases, the J end by 4 bases, with 12 bases between. The sample comprised peripheral blood. This receptor was obtained from a woman aged 45-65 years with acute or convalescent COVID-19. The V call is TRBV7-2, the J call TRBJ1-2, with a weak D call TRBD1 (5 bases). The CDR3 spells CASSLAVGGFYGYTF. The CDR3 DNA follows: TGTGCCAGCAGCTTAGCGGTGGGGGGATTCTATGGCTACACCTTC.